The 31 T cell receptor beta chains reported below all come from one sample, sequenced in a study of siplizumab effects on memory and regulatory T cells. The table came from immunoSEQ multiplex PCR; TCRdb's copy has only in-frame clones and leaves some out. The sample includes some 97,000 clones, approximately 92% of them seen just once. Sequenced: CD4+ T cells sorted from blood. Receptors were obtained from a human donor in good health. Some clones in this sample may be carry-over from other donors' samples.

The chain employs TRBV30 and TRBJ2-5; D perhaps matches TRBD2 (7 bases). Germline CDR1 GTSNPN, CDR2 SVGIG (reference sequence). The CDR3 is made up of 17 amino acids. Trimming removed 2 bases at V and 4 bases at J, with 23 bases between. CDR3 protein: CAWSWGAGVSAGETQYF. CDR3 coding DNA: TGTGCCTGGAGTTGGGGGGCGGGAGTCTCGGCGGGAGAGACCCAGTACTTC.

This clone showed up just a few times. The sample carries other DNA sequences with the same CDR3. The genes are TRBV5-6 and TRBJ1-5; 9 bases are shared with TRBD1. The V gene end was trimmed by 4 bases and the J gene end by 2 bases; junction bases not matched to a gene: 4. The V gene's germline CDR1 is SGHDT and CDR2 YYEEEE. This CDR3 is 15 amino acids long. The CDR3 region has the DNA TGTGCCAGCAGCCCCGGGACAGGGCGCAATCAGCCCCAGCATTTT. Protein: CASSPGTGRNQPQHF.

J is TRBJ2-3 and V is TRBV6-5, with D perhaps TRBD2 (5 bases). CDR1 is MNHEY and CDR2 is SVGAGI in the germline V gene. This CDR3 has 15 amino acids. Trimming left V 0 bases short and J 2 bases short, with 9 bases between. The CDR3 bases are TGTGCCAGCAGTTACTCGGCTAGCCCCACAGATACGCAGTATTTT. It codes for CASSYSASPTDTQYF.

The V and J genes are TRBV10-3 and TRBJ2-7, with 8 bases lining up with TRBD2. The CDR3 has 13 residues. Per germline, CDR1 ENHRY and CDR2 SYGVKD. The V segment lost 9 bases and the J segment 2 bases; nucleotides outside the gene matches: 6. The CDR3 coding sequence is TGTGCCATTTCCCGCGGGAGGACCTACGAGCAGTACTTC. Translation: CAISRGRTYEQYF.

In its sample, this clone was seen once. The chain employs TRBV12-5 and TRBJ2-2; TRBD2 agrees at 10 bases. Per the germline V gene, CDR1 is LGHNT and CDR2 is FRNRAP. V was clipped by 0 bases and J by 5 bases; unmatched bases: 6. This CDR3 contains 17 residues. The chain's CDR3 is CASGLVRGLAVTGELFF. DNA for the CDR3: TGTGCTAGTGGTTTGGTACGAGGACTAGCGGTAACCGGGGAGCTGTTTTTT.

The rearrangement uses TRBV6-1 and TRBJ2-7; 9 bases match TRBD1. From germline, CDR1 is MNHNS and CDR2 SASEGT. V lost 5 bases, J lost 5 bases, and 7 bases stayed unmatched. The CDR3 is 14 residues long. CDR3 region: CASSHGQGSNEQYF. CDR3 in DNA: TGTGCCAGCAGTCACGGACAGGGGTCCAACGAGCAGTACTTC.

The chain joins TRBV19 to TRBJ2-1; 9 bases line up with TRBD2. Germline CDR1 LNHDA, CDR2 SQIVND (reference sequence). With V trimmed by 6 bases and J by 4 bases, 10 bases remained unmatched. The CDR3 covers 16 residues. CDR3 in DNA: TGTGCCAGTAGGCCACCCGGCGGGAGGGGATACAATGAGCAGTTCTTC. Translated: CASRPPGGRGYNEQFF.

The rearrangement joins TRBV18 to TRBJ2-2; tentative D call: TRBD1 (5 bases). The CDR3 is 15 residues long. V was clipped by 1 base and J by 5 bases, with 11 bases between them. In germline, CDR1 is KGHSH, CDR2 LQKENI. The CDR3 region has the DNA TGTGCCAGCTCACCACTTCAGGGATGGACCGGGGAGCTGTTTTTT. It yields the protein CASSPLQGWTGELFF.

The rearrangement uses TRBV11-2 and TRBJ2-1; 12 bases align to TRBD2. V trimming: 5 bases; J trimming: 10 bases; junction bases outside the gene matches: 12. Germline loops: CDR1 SGHAT, CDR2 FQNNGV. This CDR3 spans 16 amino acids. In DNA form, the CDR3 reads TGTGCCAGCAGCAACCATCTAGCGGGAGGGCTAAGGGAGCAGTTCTTC. Translating gives CASSNHLAGGLREQFF.

This clone showed up just once. The chain has TRBV14 and TRBJ2-5; 9 bases agree with TRBD1. After removal of 4 bases from V and 4 bases from J, the junction contained 4 bases not matched to a gene. Looked up from germline, CDR1 is SGHDN and CDR2 is FVKESK. The CDR3 has 14 amino acids. The CDR3 bases are TGTGCCAGCAGCCGCATGGGACAGGGAGAGACCCAGTACTTC. Amino acid sequence: CASSRMGQGETQYF.

The V gene is TRBV7-9, the J gene TRBJ2-7; 11 bases are shared with TRBD2. Germline loops: CDR1 SEHNR, CDR2 FQNEAQ (reference sequence). CDR3 size: 17 residues. Germline trimming cut 1 base from V and 6 bases from J; bases unmatched to any gene: 11. CDR3 region: CASSLDRSSGRNGEQYF. In DNA, the CDR3 is TGTGCCAGCAGCTTAGATCGGTCTAGCGGGAGGAATGGCGAGCAGTACTTC.

V gene TRBV14 combines with J gene TRBJ2-3; D is uncertain. Looked up from germline, CDR1 is SGHDN and CDR2 is FVKESK. The CDR3 spans 14 residues. V lost 2 bases and J 3 bases, leaving 9 bases between the germline ends. CDR3 sequence reads: CASSQLPSTDTQYF. The CDR3 coding sequence is TGTGCCAGCAGCCAACTCCCTTCGACAGATACGCAGTATTTT.

V and J are TRBV11-2 and TRBJ2-5; 15 bases are a match to TRBD2. This CDR3 is built from 19 residues. CDR1 and CDR2 (germline): SGHAT, FQNNGV. J was trimmed by 11 bases and V by 5 bases; bases with no gene match: 21. CDR3 region: CASSVGPGLAGGNRIAQYF. The CDR3 region has the DNA TGTGCCAGCAGCGTCGGTCCGGGACTAGCGGGAGGCAACCGGATAGCGCAGTACTTC.

The chain uses TRBV27 and TRBJ2-7; no firm D call. Germline CDR1 is MNHEY and CDR2 is SMNVEV (reference sequence). The CDR3 has 14 amino acids. Trimming pared 3 bases from V and 2 bases from J, leaving 11 bases between. CDR3 residues: CASSFPPVPYEQYF. The DNA for the CDR3 is TGTGCCAGCAGTTTTCCGCCAGTCCCCTACGAGCAGTACTTC.

The chain combines TRBV18 with TRBJ2-7, with D perhaps TRBD1 (5 bases). CDR3 size: 15 residues. V was clipped by 0 bases and J by 0 bases, with 9 bases between them. Germline CDR1 reads KGHSH; CDR2 reads LQKENI. Here the CDR3 reads CASSPPAGYSYEQYF. The CDR3 region has the DNA TGTGCCAGCTCACCACCGGCAGGGTACTCCTACGAGCAGTACTTC.

The chain couples TRBV5-1 to TRBJ2-2, with D hard to call. CDR1 is SGHRS, CDR2 YFSETQ, per germline. V lost 1 base and J lost 1, with 5 bases in between. This CDR3 contains 14 residues. CDR3 sequence reads: CASSLRWNTGELFF. CDR3 DNA sequence: TGCGCCAGCAGCTTGAGGTGGAACACCGGGGAGCTGTTTTTT. The full variable domain, completed using reference TRBV5-1 and TRBJ2-2, is KAGVTQTPRYLIKTRGQQVTLSCSPISGHRSVSWYQQTPGQGLQFLFEYFSETQRNKGNFPGRFSGRQFSNSRSEMNVSTLELGDSALYLCASSLRWNTGELFFGEGSRLTVL.

This chain connects TRBV29-1 to TRBJ1-2; TRBD1 is a possible D gene (6 bases). V lost 1 base and J lost 6, with 12 bases in between. The CDR3 loop spans 13 amino acids. The V gene's germline CDR1 is SQVTM and CDR2 ANQGSEA. The CDR3 bases are TGCAGCGTTGAAGCCCAGGGGCAGGATGGCTACACCTTC. Its translation: CSVEAQGQDGYTF. Together with reference TRBV29-1 and TRBJ1-2, the CDR3 gives the full variable domain: SAVISQKPSRDICQRGTSLTIQCQVDSQVTMMFWYRQQPGQSLTLIATANQGSEATYESGFVIDKFPISRPNLTFSTLTVSNMSPEDSSIYLCSVEAQGQDGYTFGSGTRLTVV.

This clone has just one count. The V and J genes are TRBV9 and TRBJ2-3, with 9 bases identical to TRBD1. With 3 bases clipped from V and 1 base from J, the junction kept 3 bases outside the gene matches. The V gene's germline CDR1 is SGDLS and CDR2 YYNGEE. CDR3 size: 15 residues. CDR3 in DNA: TGTGCCAGCAGCGGGGGACAGGGAGGCACAGATACGCAGTATTTT. Translation gives CASSGGQGGTDTQYF. The complete variable domain, with remaining parts taken from reference TRBV9 and TRBJ2-3, reads DSGVTQTPKHLITATGQRVTLRCSPRSGDLSVYWYQQSLDQGLQFLIQYYNGEERAKGNILERFSAQQFPDLHSELNLSSLELGDSALYFCASSGGQGGTDTQYFGPGTRLTVL.

The chain links TRBV6-5 to TRBJ1-2; maybe TRBD1 (6 bases). Germline CDR1 MNHEY, CDR2 SVGAGI. The CDR3 contains 13 residues. The V end was cut by 5 bases, the J end by 4 bases, with 11 bases between. The CDR3 sequence: CASSAGATYGYTF. The CDR3 bases are TGTGCCAGCAGTGCAGGGGCTACCTATGGCTACACCTTC.

The chain uses TRBV6-5 and TRBJ2-7; the match to TRBD2 covers 11 bases. The CDR3 has 16 amino acids. The V gene's germline CDR1 is MNHEY and CDR2 SVGAGI. V shed 0 bases and J 5 bases; nucleotides not matched to a gene: 6. CDR3: CASSYSQGTSGNEQYF. DNA for the CDR3: TGTGCCAGCAGTTACTCGCAGGGGACTAGCGGTAACGAGCAGTACTTC.

With regard to this clone: Other nucleotide sequences from this sample produce the same CDR3. The chain carries TRBV7-3 and TRBJ2-7; D uncertain. Germline CDR1 reads SGHTA; CDR2 reads FQGTGA. The CDR3 sequence is 13 residues long. With 2 bases removed from V and 0 bases from J, the gap between germline ends came to 5 bases. The CDR3 here is CASSLQSSYEQYF. The CDR3 nucleotides are TGTGCCAGCAGCTTACAAAGCTCCTACGAGCAGTACTTC.

The V gene is TRBV27, the J gene TRBJ1-2; a weak D match, TRBD1 (5 bases). Between the trimmed V and J ends, which lost 10 bases and 0 bases, there was a span of 9 bases. The CDR3 extends over 12 amino acids. The germline V gene has CDR1 MNHEY and CDR2 SMNVEV (reference sequence). The CDR3 DNA follows: TGTGCCACCCGGGACCCTAACTATGGCTACACCTTC. Protein: CATRDPNYGYTF.

The rearrangement uses TRBV19 and TRBJ2-5; the match to TRBD1 covers 9 bases. This CDR3 comprises 15 residues. J was trimmed by 3 bases and V by 5 bases; bases with no gene match: 7. Germline CDR1 reads LNHDA; CDR2 reads SQIVND (reference sequence). The CDR3: CASSVGTGTEETQYF. DNA for the CDR3: TGTGCCAGTAGTGTCGGGACAGGGACGGAAGAGACCCAGTACTTC.

This clone was seen a handful of times. This chain links TRBV5-1 with TRBJ1-2; D is uncertain. This CDR3 has 13 residues. V was shortened by 0 bases and J by 2 bases, with 5 bases between the two germline ends. Germline CDR1 is SGHRS and CDR2 is YFSETQ. DNA for the CDR3: TGCGCCAGCAGCTTGGAACAAAACTATGGCTACACCTTC. Protein product: CASSLEQNYGYTF.

This clone was counted once. This chain links TRBV27 with TRBJ2-3; D remains ambiguous. Germline V gene lookup returns CDR1 MNHEY and CDR2 SMNVEV (reference sequence). The V and J ends lost 5 bases and 2 bases respectively, with 20 bases between them. CDR3 length equals 17 residues. In nucleotides, the CDR3 is TGTGCCAGCAGTCGATACCCCCGCGGTACCCACACAGATACGCAGTATTTT. Its protein is CASSRYPRGTHTDTQYF.

The chain is built from TRBV7-3 and TRBJ2-5, with TRBD2 as a possible D gene (6 bases). The CDR3 covers 17 residues. Trimming took 2 bases from V and 3 from J, leaving 19 bases between them. Germline-derived CDR1 and CDR2 are SGHTA and FQGTGA. Here the CDR3 reads CASSLGRPGTSKETQYF. The CDR3 bases are TGTGCCAGCAGCTTAGGCAGGCCCGGGACTTCCAAAGAGACCCAGTACTTC.

The chain carries TRBV4-1 and TRBJ2-5; the match to TRBD2 covers 9 bases. V shed 4 bases, J shed 3 bases, and the junction held 6 bases outside the gene matches. This CDR3 has 15 residues. In germline, CDR1 is MGHRA, CDR2 YSYEKL. In DNA form, the CDR3 reads TGCGCCAGCAGCCTGATAGGACTAGCGAAAGAGACCCAGTACTTC. Amino acid sequence: CASSLIGLAKETQYF.

The chain combines TRBV19 with TRBJ2-1; D is undetermined. There are 13 residues in the CDR3. V shed 2 bases and J shed 0 bases, with 2 bases lying between them. Germline V gives CDR1 LNHDA, CDR2 SQIVND (reference sequence). The CDR3 coding sequence is TGTGCCAGTAGTATAAACTCCTACAATGAGCAGTTCTTC. As protein: CASSINSYNEQFF.

This sequence joins TRBV5-1 and TRBJ2-7, with unresolved D. CDR3 length: 12 amino acids. V shed 0 bases and J shed 3 bases, with 4 bases lying between them. Germline-derived CDR1 and CDR2 are SGHRS and YFSETQ. The CDR3 nucleotides are TGCGCCAGCAGCTTGGGGGACTACGAGCAGTACTTC. The encoded protein is CASSLGDYEQYF.

The chain is built from TRBV6-1 and TRBJ2-3; a weak D match, TRBD1 (6 bases). This CDR3 contains 14 residues. Germline V gene lookup returns CDR1 MNHNS and CDR2 SASEGT. The CDR3 sequence: CVTADRGGPDTQYF. In DNA, the CDR3 is TGTGTCACCGCCGACCGAGGGGGTCCAGATACGCAGTATTTT.

This clone is a singleton in its sample. The rearrangement joins TRBV5-1 to TRBJ1-5; 12 bases line up with TRBD1. CDR3 length: 17 residues. Germline CDR1 and CDR2: SGHRS and YFSETQ. With V trimmed by 0 bases and J by 3 bases, 4 bases remained unmatched. The CDR3 sequence is CASSLEGTGGDNQPQHF. DNA of the CDR3: TGCGCCAGCAGCTTGGAAGGGACAGGGGGCGACAATCAGCCCCAGCATTTT.